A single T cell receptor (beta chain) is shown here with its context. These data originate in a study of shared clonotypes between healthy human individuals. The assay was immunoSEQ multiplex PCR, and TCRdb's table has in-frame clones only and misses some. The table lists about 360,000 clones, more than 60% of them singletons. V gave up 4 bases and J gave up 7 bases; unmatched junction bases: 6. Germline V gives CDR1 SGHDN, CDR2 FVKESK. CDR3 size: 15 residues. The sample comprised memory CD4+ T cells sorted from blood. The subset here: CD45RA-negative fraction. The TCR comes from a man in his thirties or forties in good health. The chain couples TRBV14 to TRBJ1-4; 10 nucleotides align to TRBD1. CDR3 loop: CASSLRTGGGEKLFF. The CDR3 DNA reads TGTGCCAGCAGCCTCCGGACAGGGGGTGGTGAAAAACTGTTTTTT.